This T cell receptor beta chain is drawn from a study of CD8+ T cells in alopecia areata. Turning to the study itself: Among treated patients, oral tofacitinib was administered at 5 to 10 mg twice daily.

As part of sample collection, lesional scalp punch biopsies and peripheral blood were taken from alopecia areata patients. On this clone itself: Its antigen is still unknown.

The study's findings and limits: Compared with normal scalp, lesional scalp had higher clonality and more expanded CD8+ clones.

Reverse transcribed after extraction, RNA yielded cDNA as the sequencing template. Sequenced by immunoSEQ multiplex PCR; TCRdb stores in-frame clones only, minus some. The sample carries roughly 140,000 clones, about 51% recorded once. The TCR comes from a human donor with alopecia areata. The source material was CD4+ T cells sorted from blood, sampled at week 0.

In nucleotides, the CDR3 is TGTGCCAGCAAATGGGGGAGTGAGAGCAATCAGCCCCAGCATTTT. Protein sequence: CASKWGSESNQPQHF. V is TRBV2 and J is TRBJ1-5; TRBD1 might be the D (5 bases). V was pared by 7 bases and J by 1 base, with 14 bases between. CDR1 and CDR2 (germline): SNHLY, FYNNEI. The CDR3 covers 15 residues.